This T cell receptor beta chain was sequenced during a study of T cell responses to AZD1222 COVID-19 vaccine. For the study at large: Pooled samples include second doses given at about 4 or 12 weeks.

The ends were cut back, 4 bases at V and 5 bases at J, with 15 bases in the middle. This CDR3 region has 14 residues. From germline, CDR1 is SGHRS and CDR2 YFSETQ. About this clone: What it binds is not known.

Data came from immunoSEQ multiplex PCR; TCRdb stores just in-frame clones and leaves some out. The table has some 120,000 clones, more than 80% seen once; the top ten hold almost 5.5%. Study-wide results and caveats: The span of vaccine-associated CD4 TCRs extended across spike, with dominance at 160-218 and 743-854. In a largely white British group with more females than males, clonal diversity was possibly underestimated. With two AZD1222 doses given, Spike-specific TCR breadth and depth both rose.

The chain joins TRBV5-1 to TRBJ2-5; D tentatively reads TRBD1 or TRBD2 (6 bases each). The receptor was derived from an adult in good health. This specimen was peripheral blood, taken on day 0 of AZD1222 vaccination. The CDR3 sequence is CASSQEGDRETQYF. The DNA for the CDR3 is TGCGCCAGCAGCCAGGAGGGGGATAGGGAGACCCAGTACTTC.